Shown below are 8 T cell receptor beta chains from a single sample sequenced in a study of blood T cell repertoires in COVID-19. TCRdb's copy holds only in-frame clones and misses some; the assay was immunoSEQ multiplex PCR. Among 470,000 or so clones listed, roughly 89% were seen once. Input material: peripheral blood. The receptors come from a woman aged 25 to 39 with acute or convalescent COVID-19.

This clone was recorded once. This chain uses TRBV20-1 with TRBJ1-2; D ambiguous. Per the germline V gene, CDR1 is DFQATT and CDR2 is SNEGSKA (reference sequence). The V and J ends lost 6 bases and 6 bases respectively, with 11 bases between them. CDR3 length: 11 residues. The CDR3 region has the DNA TGCAGTGCAGGGAGGGAGGATGGCTACACCTTC. Translating it yields CSAGREDGYTF.

J is TRBJ2-7 and V is TRBV15; D perhaps matches TRBD2 (6 bases). Per germline, CDR1 LNHNV and CDR2 YYDKDF (reference sequence). Trimming cost V 1 base and J 6 bases, with 13 bases left between them. This CDR3 contains 14 residues. CDR3 sequence reads: CATSRAGGAAEQYF. CDR3 DNA sequence: TGTGCCACCAGCAGAGCGGGCGGGGCGGCCGAGCAGTACTTC.

V is TRBV9 and J is TRBJ2-7, with TRBD2 matching 9 bases. Unmatched junction bases numbered 11, after V lost 3 bases and J lost 7 bases. The CDR3 runs to 15 residues. The germline CDR1 and CDR2 sequences are SGDLS and YYNGEE. CDR3 in amino acids: CASSAPGGGAGEQYF. The CDR3 DNA reads as TGTGCCAGCAGCGCCCCTGGCGGGGGGGCCGGGGAGCAGTACTTC.

The chain joins TRBV4-1 to TRBJ2-5; no definite D call. V gave up 3 bases and J gave up 4 bases, with 24 bases separating them. The CDR3 totals 18 residues. CDR1 is MGHRA and CDR2 is YSYEKL in the germline V gene. CDR3 in DNA: TGCGCCAGCAGCCAGGCGCCTTGGCGGTACGCCTTCGGAGAGACCCAGTACTTC. It is translated as CASSQAPWRYAFGETQYF.

This clone has a handful of counts. The chain links TRBV30 to TRBJ2-7, with a tentative D call TRBD2 (6 bases). From germline, CDR1 is GTSNPN and CDR2 SVGIG (reference sequence). Trimming removed 0 bases from V and 4 bases from J, with 19 bases in between. This CDR3 region has 16 residues. DNA of the CDR3: TGTGCCTGGAGTGTAAAGTGGGGGGTTAGTTCTTACGAGCAGTACTTC. The encoded protein is CAWSVKWGVSSYEQYF.

The chain links TRBV10-3 to TRBJ2-7, with a possible D match to TRBD1 (6 bases). The CDR3 spans 16 residues. Germline V gene sequence: CDR1 ENHRY, CDR2 SYGVKD. V dropped 3 bases and J dropped 0 bases, with 15 bases sitting between them. The CDR3 DNA follows: TGTGCCATCAGTGAATACAGGGCCCGGGGCTCCTACGAGCAGTACTTC. Its translation: CAISEYRARGSYEQYF.

The rearrangement links TRBV5-5 to TRBJ1-5, with TRBD1 matching 8 bases. This CDR3 has 16 residues. The V gene's germline CDR1 is SGHKS and CDR2 YYEKEE (reference sequence). The J segment lost 5 bases and the V segment lost 0 bases, leaving 7 bases of the junction unmatched. The CDR3 nucleotides are TGTGCCAGCAGCTTGGACAGGGGGTATGAGGATCAGCCCCAGCATTTT. It translates to CASSLDRGYEDQPQHF.

V gene TRBV4-1 combines with J gene TRBJ1-5; TRBD1 might be the D (6 bases). The CDR3 has 16 residues. Trimming removed 3 bases at V and 4 bases at J, with 16 bases between. Germline CDR1 reads MGHRA; CDR2 reads YSYEKL. In DNA, the CDR3 is TGCGCCAGCAGCCATTATCTACAGGGACGGAATCAGCCCCAGCATTTT. It encodes CASSHYLQGRNQPQHF.